Listed below are T cell receptor beta chains from one sample, sequenced in a study of T cell responses to AZD1222 COVID-19 vaccine. The data were produced by immunoSEQ multiplex PCR, yet TCRdb's version contains in-frame clones alone and is incomplete. The sample includes 100,000 or so clones, around nine tenths of them seen just once. The source material was peripheral blood, sampled on day 0 of AZD1222 vaccination. These receptor sequences come from an adult in good health. CDR3s include the opening cysteine and the closing phenylalanine or tryptophan. A D gene is named only where the DNA matches it firmly. Size tells how often a clone was seen (once, few, many) or the class of an expanded clone, and some rows leave it out.

j_call v_call clone_size d_call cdr3_aa
TRBJ1-1 TRBV28 NA NA CASTLRTEAFF
TRBJ2-1 TRBV5-1 NA NA CASSLGGGSDNEQFF
TRBJ2-7 TRBV3-1/TRBV3-2 NA NA CASSQDWVLVGGEQYF
TRBJ1-6 TRBV5-4 NA TRBD1 CASSLLGQGESPLHF
TRBJ1-2 TRBV6-1 NA TRBD1 CASSESWTGNYGYTF
TRBJ1-5 TRBV13 NA NA CASSYGSSQPQHF
TRBJ2-2 TRBV27 NA TRBD2 CASRRAGGHTGELFF
TRBJ1-6 TRBV7-9 NA NA CASSLTNSPLHF
TRBJ2-2 TRBV30 NA TRBD1 CAWSAGGYTGELFF
TRBJ2-4 TRBV30 NA NA CAWSGATVKNIQYF
TRBJ2-7 TRBV13 NA TRBD2 CASSRGLAEAYEQYF
TRBJ2-3 TRBV19 NA TRBD2 CASSRSGRATDTQYF
TRBJ2-3 TRBV5-4 NA TRBD1 CASSIGNRGRGDTQYF
TRBJ2-1 TRBV5-1 NA NA CASSRTENEQFF
TRBJ2-7 TRBV5-4 once TRBD1 CASSDGTGVYEQYF
TRBJ2-5 TRBV14 NA TRBD2 CASSFTTSGRQETQYF
TRBJ2-7 TRBV6-5 NA TRBD1 CATRDSSYEQYF
TRBJ2-1 TRBV7-3 NA TRBD2 CASSYYSGSSYNEQFF
TRBJ1-4 TRBV7-9 NA NA CASSQGSVGNEKLFF
TRBJ2-7 TRBV7-9 NA TRBD1 CASTQGDRQLYEQYF
TRBJ2-7 TRBV12-2 NA NA CASRCGFYEQYF
TRBJ2-3 TRBV4-1 NA TRBD2 CASSRAAREPDTQYF